This T cell receptor (beta chain) was documented in a study of cytomegalovirus exposure and HLA in healthy donors. General observations from the study: The dataset shows that most TCR sequences were rare, while some public TCRs occurred in many donors.

The PCR employed 60 Vbeta primers together with 13 Jbeta primers. TCRdb's table, derived via immunoSEQ multiplex PCR, lists solely in-frame clones and lacks some. The sample data list 150,000 or so clones. CDR3 size: 13 residues. Deletions cut 3 bases from V and 3 bases from J, with 8 bases between. The germline V gene has CDR1 LNHDA and CDR2 SQIVND (reference sequence). For this clone: What it recognizes is unknown.

This receptor was obtained from a woman between 45 and 65 years old in good health and CMV-seronegative. The sequencing sample was made of PBMCs. The gene calls are TRBV19 and TRBJ1-2; D gene ambiguous. CDR3 in DNA: TGTGCCAGTAGTATCGGGAGGGACTATGGCTACACCTTC. Protein product: CASSIGRDYGYTF.